These T cell receptor beta chains were read from a single sample in a study of cytomegalovirus exposure and HLA in healthy donors. The repertoire was sequenced with immunoSEQ multiplex PCR; TCRdb's copy has only in-frame clones and lacks some. The table has about 130,000 clones, over 70% seen once. Sequencing used PBMCs. The source is a young woman in good health and CMV-seronegative. CDR3s include the opening cysteine and the closing phenylalanine or tryptophan. A D gene is named only where the DNA matches it firmly. Not all rows give a size; the values are once, few, many and, for expanded clones, a class.

J gene: TRBJ2-2; V gene: TRBV30; D gene: NA; clone size: NA; CDR3 protein: CAWSSGGELFF; CDR3 DNA: TGTGCCTGGAGTTCGGGCGGGGAGCTGTTTTTT
J gene: TRBJ1-5; V gene: TRBV4-1; D gene: NA; clone size: NA; CDR3 protein: CASSQVPGAGSSNQPQHF; CDR3 DNA: TGCGCCAGCAGCCAAGTCCCTGGGGCAGGTAGTAGCAATCAGCCCCAGCATTTT
J gene: TRBJ2-5; V gene: TRBV10-1; D gene: NA; clone size: NA; CDR3 protein: CARMDMVQETQYF; CDR3 DNA: TGCGCCAGGATGGACATGGTCCAAGAGACCCAGTACTTC
J gene: TRBJ2-7; V gene: TRBV5-1; D gene: NA; clone size: NA; CDR3 protein: CASSPEAGLSYEQYF; CDR3 DNA: TGCGCCAGCAGCCCTGAGGCAGGGCTATCCTACGAGCAGTACTTC
J gene: TRBJ1-2; V gene: TRBV2; D gene: NA; clone size: NA; CDR3 protein: CASSEVQENYGYTF; CDR3 DNA: TGTGCCAGCAGTGAGGTACAGGAGAACTATGGCTACACCTTC
J gene: TRBJ2-1; V gene: TRBV6-1; D gene: NA; clone size: NA; CDR3 protein: CASSTLGSYNEQFF; CDR3 DNA: TGTGCCAGCAGCACCCTCGGCTCCTACAATGAGCAGTTCTTC
J gene: TRBJ2-1; V gene: TRBV27; D gene: NA; clone size: NA; CDR3 protein: CASSSPTRREQFF; CDR3 DNA: TGTGCCAGCAGTTCCCCGACTAGAAGAGAGCAGTTCTTC
J gene: TRBJ2-1; V gene: TRBV7-8; D gene: TRBD2; clone size: NA; CDR3 protein: CASSPTSGAGNEQFF; CDR3 DNA: TGTGCCAGCAGTCCAACTAGCGGGGCAGGCAATGAGCAGTTCTTC
J gene: TRBJ1-2; V gene: TRBV10-3; D gene: NA; clone size: few; CDR3 protein: CAISELAGGYTF; CDR3 DNA: TGTGCCATCAGTGAGCTGGCCGGGGGCTACACCTTC
J gene: TRBJ1-1; V gene: TRBV4-1; D gene: NA; clone size: NA; CDR3 protein: CASSQEGTGNTEAFF; CDR3 DNA: TGCGCCAGCAGCCAAGAGGGGACTGGGAACACTGAAGCTTTCTTT
J gene: TRBJ1-2; V gene: TRBV5-1; D gene: TRBD1; clone size: NA; CDR3 protein: CASSLQGEGYTF; CDR3 DNA: TGCGCCAGCAGCTTGCAGGGGGAGGGCTACACCTTC
J gene: TRBJ1-1; V gene: TRBV7-5; D gene: NA; clone size: once; CDR3 protein: CVRSAGRGSDTEAFF; CDR3 DNA: TGTGTCAGAAGCGCTGGGCGGGGGTCGGACACTGAAGCTTTCTTT
J gene: TRBJ1-2; V gene: TRBV9; D gene: NA; clone size: NA; CDR3 protein: CASSGEAGYTF; CDR3 DNA: TGTGCCAGCAGCGGAGAGGCAGGCTACACCTTC
J gene: TRBJ1-5; V gene: TRBV15; D gene: NA; clone size: NA; CDR3 protein: CATSRDRQAGQPQHF; CDR3 DNA: TGTGCCACCAGCAGAGATCGACAGGCGGGTCAGCCCCAGCATTTT
J gene: TRBJ2-5; V gene: TRBV30; D gene: TRBD2; clone size: NA; CDR3 protein: CALRGRQRGAQYF; CDR3 DNA: TGTGCCTTAAGGGGACGGCAGCGGGGGGCCCAGTACTTC
J gene: TRBJ2-7; V gene: TRBV6-5; D gene: NA; clone size: NA; CDR3 protein: CASSYSTQGNYEQYF; CDR3 DNA: TGTGCCAGCAGTTACTCGACGCAGGGAAACTACGAGCAGTACTTC
J gene: TRBJ2-1; V gene: TRBV2; D gene: NA; clone size: NA; CDR3 protein: CASSPQGYNEQFF; CDR3 DNA: TGTGCCAGCAGCCCACAGGGTTACAATGAGCAGTTCTTC
J gene: TRBJ2-1; V gene: TRBV15; D gene: NA; clone size: NA; CDR3 protein: CATSRDRGEYPINEQFF; CDR3 DNA: TGTGCCACCAGCAGAGATCGCGGGGAATACCCTATCAATGAGCAGTTCTTC
J gene: TRBJ1-1; V gene: TRBV6-5; D gene: NA; clone size: NA; CDR3 protein: CASSPGRFYTEAFF; CDR3 DNA: TGTGCCAGCAGCCCCGGGAGGTTTTACACTGAAGCTTTCTTT
J gene: TRBJ2-7; V gene: TRBV6-1; D gene: TRBD1; clone size: NA; CDR3 protein: CASSDGLTGAKYEQYF; CDR3 DNA: TGTGCCAGCAGTGACGGGCTAACAGGGGCGAAATACGAGCAGTACTTC
J gene: TRBJ2-3; V gene: TRBV9; D gene: TRBD2; clone size: NA; CDR3 protein: CASSVAGGRAGDTQYF; CDR3 DNA: TGTGCCAGCAGCGTAGCGGGCGGGAGGGCCGGAGATACGCAGTATTTT
J gene: TRBJ2-7; V gene: TRBV27; D gene: TRBD2; clone size: NA; CDR3 protein: CASSWGKPVGGYEQYF; CDR3 DNA: TGTGCCAGCAGTTGGGGGAAGCCCGTGGGGGGGTACGAGCAGTACTTC
J gene: TRBJ2-5; V gene: TRBV30; D gene: TRBD2; clone size: NA; CDR3 protein: CAWSVLAEETQYF; CDR3 DNA: TGTGCCTGGAGTGTTCTAGCGGAGGAGACCCAGTACTTC
J gene: TRBJ1-3; V gene: TRBV2; D gene: TRBD1; clone size: NA; CDR3 protein: CASSGSAPTGAGNTIYF; CDR3 DNA: TGTGCCAGCAGTGGAAGTGCCCCTACAGGGGCTGGAAACACCATATATTTT